One T cell receptor (beta chain) is described in this entry. What it binds is unknown. Investigators took 9.5 to 10 milliliters of peripheral blood from every donor. The data stem from a study of blood T cells in healthy people across ages. The CDR3 is 14 amino acids. Germline assignment: CDR1 SGDLS and CDR2 YYNGEE. Study-wide results and caveats: TCR beta diversity per million T cells fell roughly linearly with age.

The authors ran a second PCR of about 6 to 11 cycles using a sample-barcoded 5' primer and a J-beta primer mix. TCRdb analysed the 5' RACE reads with MiXCR anew, one entry per CDR3 protein. The sample comprises approximately 800,000 distinct CDR3 sequences, roughly three fifths of which are singletons, and around 25% rests with the top ten. The sequence was obtained from a man aged 40-55 years in good health. The sequencing sample was made of blood. V usage is TRBV9 and J usage is TRBJ2-5, with D possibly TRBD2 on 5 matching bases. Judging by the DNA end, TRBJ2-7 fits better; the J call may be wrong. The CDR3 sequence: CASSVAWGAYEQYF. CDR3 in DNA: TGTGCCAGCAGCGTAGCTTGGGGAGCCTACGAGCAGTACTTC.